This is a list of T cell receptor beta chains from one sample in a study of graft-versus-host responses after intestinal transplantation. Only in-frame clones appear in the TCRdb table, and some are missing; sequencing was by immunoSEQ multiplex PCR. The sample carries roughly 3,000 clones, roughly a third recorded once. Here the sequenced sample was alloreactive CD4+ T cells from a mixed lymphocyte reaction culture, taken before transplantation. All receptors come from a human patient who was an organ donor for intestinal transplantation. Each CDR3 is given with its conserved first and last residue. The D gene is left open where the match is weak. Rows give clone size only sometimes, using once, few, many, or a class for an expanded clone.

d_call: TRBD1; j_call: TRBJ1-6; clone_size: few; v_call: TRBV4-1; cdr3_aa: CASSQVLGQGVSPLHF; cdr3_nt: TGTGCCAGCAGCCAAGTATTAGGACAGGGGGTTTCACCCCTCCACTTT
d_call: -; j_call: TRBJ2-4; clone_size: large; v_call: TRBV18; cdr3_aa: CASSMDRLQAKNIQYF; cdr3_nt: TGTGCCAGCTCCATGGACAGACTCCAAGCCAAAAACATTCAGTACTTC
d_call: -; j_call: TRBJ2-1; clone_size: -; v_call: TRBV2; cdr3_aa: CASGQGFREQFF; cdr3_nt: TGTGCCAGTGGGCAGGGGTTTCGTGAGCAGTTCTTC
d_call: -; j_call: TRBJ2-1; clone_size: few; v_call: TRBV18; cdr3_aa: CASSPINNEQFF; cdr3_nt: TGTGCCAGCTCTCCGATTAACAATGAGCAGTTCTTC
d_call: -; j_call: TRBJ1-5; clone_size: few; v_call: TRBV18; cdr3_aa: CASSQAGYQPQHF; cdr3_nt: TGTGCCAGCTCACAAGCAGGTTATCAGCCCCAGCATTTT
d_call: -; j_call: TRBJ1-2; clone_size: medium-sized; v_call: TRBV7-3; cdr3_aa: CASSTNRYGYTF; cdr3_nt: TGTGCCAGCAGCACGAACAGGTATGGCTACACCTTC
d_call: -; j_call: TRBJ2-6; clone_size: -; v_call: TRBV6-1; cdr3_aa: CASSQIGPNVLTF; cdr3_nt: TGTGCCAGCAGCCAAATAGGCCCCAACGTCCTGACTTTC
d_call: TRBD1; j_call: TRBJ1-5; clone_size: -; v_call: TRBV7-2; cdr3_aa: CASSLTGGQPQHF; cdr3_nt: TGTGCCAGCAGCTTAACAGGGGGGCAGCCCCAGCATTTT
d_call: TRBD1; j_call: TRBJ1-1; clone_size: -; v_call: TRBV7-9; cdr3_aa: CASRDDRGNTEAFF; cdr3_nt: TGTGCCAGCAGGGACGACAGGGGGAACACTGAAGCTTTCTTT
d_call: -; j_call: TRBJ2-7; clone_size: medium-sized; v_call: TRBV6-1; cdr3_aa: CASNYRISYEQYF; cdr3_nt: TGTGCCAGCAATTACAGGATCTCCTACGAGCAGTACTTC
d_call: TRBD2; j_call: TRBJ2-3; clone_size: large; v_call: TRBV10-1; cdr3_aa: CASSESSGVLTDTQYF; cdr3_nt: TGCGCCAGCAGTGAGTCTAGCGGGGTACTCACAGATACGCAGTATTTT
d_call: -; j_call: TRBJ1-2; clone_size: large; v_call: TRBV10-3; cdr3_aa: CAISDRAGDPYF; cdr3_nt: TGTGCCATCAGTGATAGGGCGGGAGATCCTTACTTC
d_call: -; j_call: TRBJ1-1; clone_size: medium-sized; v_call: TRBV20-1; cdr3_aa: CSSRGTEAFF; cdr3_nt: TGCAGTTCAAGGGGGACTGAAGCTTTCTTT
d_call: TRBD2; j_call: TRBJ2-3; clone_size: -; v_call: TRBV6-4; cdr3_aa: CASSDSSGGADTQYF; cdr3_nt: TGTGCCAGCAGTGACTCTAGCGGGGGGGCAGATACGCAGTATTTT
d_call: TRBD2; j_call: TRBJ2-3; clone_size: -; v_call: TRBV7-8; cdr3_aa: CASSFWTSDVADTQYF; cdr3_nt: TGTGCCAGCAGCTTTTGGACTAGCGACGTGGCAGATACGCAGTATTTT
d_call: -; j_call: TRBJ1-6; clone_size: few; v_call: TRBV10-3; cdr3_aa: CAISESQGGSPLHF; cdr3_nt: TGTGCCATCAGTGAGAGCCAGGGAGGTTCACCCCTCCACTTT
d_call: -; j_call: TRBJ1-1; clone_size: -; v_call: TRBV29-1; cdr3_aa: CSVGGGGNTEAFF; cdr3_nt: TGCAGCGTTGGGGGCGGAGGTAACACTGAAGCTTTCTTT
d_call: TRBD1; j_call: TRBJ2-1; clone_size: -; v_call: TRBV5-1; cdr3_aa: CASSPGQGAYNEQFF; cdr3_nt: TGCGCCAGCAGCCCGGGACAGGGAGCTTACAATGAGCAGTTCTTC
d_call: -; j_call: TRBJ2-7; clone_size: -; v_call: TRBV6-8; cdr3_aa: CASTELREQYF; cdr3_nt: TGTGCCAGCACGGAACTTCGGGAGCAGTACTTC
d_call: -; j_call: TRBJ1-2; clone_size: medium-sized; v_call: TRBV27; cdr3_aa: CASRPSGGSNYGYTF; cdr3_nt: TGTGCCAGCAGGCCATCCGGGGGGTCAAACTATGGCTACACCTTC
d_call: TRBD1; j_call: TRBJ1-1; clone_size: -; v_call: TRBV4-1; cdr3_aa: CASSRDRGTEAFF; cdr3_nt: TGCGCCAGCAGCCGAGACAGGGGGACTGAAGCTTTCTTT
d_call: -; j_call: TRBJ1-2; clone_size: -; v_call: TRBV19; cdr3_aa: CASSRPLSTSEGGYTF; cdr3_nt: TGTGCCAGTAGTCGACCTCTCTCAACCTCCGAGGGCGGCTACACCTTC
d_call: -; j_call: TRBJ1-5; clone_size: few; v_call: TRBV11-2; cdr3_aa: CASSLEKNQPQHF; cdr3_nt: TGTGCCAGCAGCTTAGAGAAAAATCAGCCCCAGCATTTT
d_call: TRBD2; j_call: TRBJ2-3; clone_size: few; v_call: TRBV6-5; cdr3_aa: CASSYYSGGGDTQYF; cdr3_nt: TGTGCCAGCAGTTACTATAGCGGGGGTGGAGATACGCAGTATTTT
d_call: TRBD1; j_call: TRBJ2-5; clone_size: -; v_call: TRBV5-6; cdr3_aa: CASSWAGGARETQYF; cdr3_nt: TGTGCCAGCAGCTGGGCAGGGGGCGCGAGGGAGACCCAGTACTTC
d_call: -; j_call: TRBJ1-4; clone_size: -; v_call: TRBV4-2; cdr3_aa: CASSQDFGEKLFF; cdr3_nt: TGTGCCAGCAGCCAAGATTTTGGTGAAAAACTGTTTTTT
d_call: -; j_call: TRBJ2-3; clone_size: once; v_call: TRBV28; cdr3_aa: CASSSLAPDTQYF; cdr3_nt: TGTGCCAGCAGTTCACTAGCCCCAGATACGCAGTATTTT
d_call: TRBD2; j_call: TRBJ2-5; clone_size: -; v_call: TRBV25-1; cdr3_aa: CASNSPGGGRETQYF; cdr3_nt: TGTGCCAGCAACTCGCCGGGGGGGGGCCGAGAGACCCAGTACTTC
d_call: -; j_call: TRBJ1-2; clone_size: large; v_call: TRBV6-1; cdr3_aa: CASSVGGWTDYGYTF; cdr3_nt: TGTGCCAGCAGTGTAGGGGGATGGACAGACTATGGCTACACCTTC
d_call: -; j_call: TRBJ1-3; clone_size: few; v_call: TRBV10-2; cdr3_aa: CASSEQTSGNTIYF; cdr3_nt: TGCGCCAGCAGTGAACAGACCTCTGGAAACACCATATATTTT
d_call: -; j_call: TRBJ2-6; clone_size: -; v_call: TRBV6-9; cdr3_aa: CASSPGTPLRQSRANVLTF; cdr3_nt: TGTGCCAGCAGTCCCGGTACGCCTTTACGACAAAGTCGGGCCAACGTCCTGACTTTC
d_call: -; j_call: TRBJ1-3; clone_size: -; v_call: TRBV5-1; cdr3_aa: CASRLDGSSGNTIYF; cdr3_nt: TGCGCCAGCAGACTAGACGGGAGCTCTGGAAACACCATATATTTT
d_call: -; j_call: TRBJ1-2; clone_size: -; v_call: TRBV4-2; cdr3_aa: CASSQYGRYGYTF; cdr3_nt: TGTGCCAGCAGCCAGTATGGGAGGTATGGCTACACCTTC
d_call: -; j_call: TRBJ1-1; clone_size: -; v_call: TRBV27; cdr3_aa: CASSLSGRTEAFF; cdr3_nt: TGTGCCAGCAGTTTATCAGGGAGGACTGAAGCTTTCTTT
d_call: TRBD2; j_call: TRBJ2-3; clone_size: few; v_call: TRBV6-9; cdr3_aa: CASNYRSSGGDTQYF; cdr3_nt: TGTGCCAGCAATTATAGGTCTAGCGGGGGGGATACGCAGTATTTT
d_call: TRBD2; j_call: TRBJ2-5; clone_size: -; v_call: TRBV9; cdr3_aa: CASSLWSGGPQETQYF; cdr3_nt: TGTGCCAGCAGCCTCTGGAGCGGGGGGCCGCAAGAGACCCAGTACTTC
d_call: -; j_call: TRBJ2-3; clone_size: -; v_call: TRBV2; cdr3_aa: CASSEALGVRGTDTQYF; cdr3_nt: TGTGCCAGCAGTGAAGCGTTAGGGGTTAGAGGGACAGATACGCAGTATTTT
d_call: -; j_call: TRBJ1-1; clone_size: -; v_call: TRBV29-1; cdr3_aa: CSGSPGLQTTEAFF; cdr3_nt: TGCAGCGGTTCACCGGGACTCCAAACTACTGAAGCTTTCTTT
d_call: -; j_call: TRBJ2-2; clone_size: few; v_call: TRBV12-2; cdr3_aa: CASRLGEGWDLHTGELFF; cdr3_nt: TGTGCAAGTCGCTTAGGGGAAGGTTGGGATTTGCACACCGGGGAGCTGTTTTTT
d_call: TRBD1; j_call: TRBJ1-2; clone_size: -; v_call: TRBV11-2; cdr3_aa: CASSPQQGYGYTF; cdr3_nt: TGTGCCAGCAGCCCGCAACAGGGGTATGGCTACACCTTC
d_call: -; j_call: TRBJ2-7; clone_size: few; v_call: TRBV6-5; cdr3_aa: CASSDIWGPYEQYF; cdr3_nt: TGTGCCAGCAGTGATATTTGGGGTCCCTACGAGCAGTACTTC
d_call: -; j_call: TRBJ1-1; clone_size: -; v_call: TRBV6-5; cdr3_aa: CASRLSGYTEAFF; cdr3_nt: TGTGCCAGCAGACTCTCAGGGTACACTGAAGCTTTCTTT
d_call: -; j_call: TRBJ2-2; clone_size: -; v_call: TRBV2; cdr3_aa: CASRGRWLTGELFF; cdr3_nt: TGTGCCAGCAGAGGAAGGTGGCTCACCGGGGAGCTGTTTTTT
d_call: TRBD2; j_call: TRBJ2-1; clone_size: few; v_call: TRBV18; cdr3_aa: CASSPLEAGVGEQFF; cdr3_nt: TGTGCCAGCTCACCCCTAGAAGCGGGGGTAGGTGAGCAGTTCTTC
d_call: -; j_call: TRBJ1-2; clone_size: large; v_call: TRBV18; cdr3_aa: CASSPQEGSGYTF; cdr3_nt: TGTGCCAGCTCACCACAGGAAGGGAGTGGCTACACCTTC
d_call: -; j_call: TRBJ2-7; clone_size: -; v_call: TRBV6-5; cdr3_aa: CASSEASDEQYF; cdr3_nt: TGTGCCAGCAGTGAAGCCTCAGACGAGCAGTACTTC
d_call: -; j_call: TRBJ2-5; clone_size: -; v_call: TRBV4-2; cdr3_aa: CASSQGQQETQYF; cdr3_nt: TGTGCCAGCAGCCAAGGACAACAAGAGACCCAGTACTTC
d_call: -; j_call: TRBJ2-3; clone_size: -; v_call: TRBV19; cdr3_aa: CASSIDRRTGALSTDTQYF; cdr3_nt: TGTGCCAGTAGTATAGATAGGCGGACGGGGGCTCTCAGCACAGATACGCAGTATTTT
d_call: -; j_call: TRBJ1-1; clone_size: -; v_call: TRBV25-1; cdr3_aa: CASRIPGMRAFF; cdr3_nt: TGTGCCAGCAGAATTCCCGGGATGAGGGCTTTCTTT
d_call: -; j_call: TRBJ2-7; clone_size: -; v_call: TRBV6-5; cdr3_aa: CASGDILSYEQYF; cdr3_nt: TGTGCCAGCGGGGACATACTCTCCTACGAGCAGTACTTC
d_call: -; j_call: TRBJ1-5; clone_size: -; v_call: TRBV9; cdr3_aa: CASSGGGQFQPQHF; cdr3_nt: TGTGCCAGCAGCGGGGGGGGACAATTTCAGCCCCAGCATTTT
d_call: TRBD1; j_call: TRBJ2-7; clone_size: few; v_call: TRBV5-1; cdr3_aa: CASSLVGTASTYEQYF; cdr3_nt: TGCGCCAGCAGCTTGGTAGGGACAGCTTCTACCTACGAGCAGTACTTC
d_call: -; j_call: TRBJ1-2; clone_size: medium-sized; v_call: TRBV15; cdr3_aa: CATSRGGFGYTF; cdr3_nt: TGTGCCACCAGCAGAGGGGGGTTTGGCTACACCTTC
d_call: -; j_call: TRBJ2-3; clone_size: medium-sized; v_call: TRBV7-3; cdr3_aa: CASSARGQSTDTQYF; cdr3_nt: TGTGCCAGCAGCGCCCGGGGGCAGAGCACAGATACGCAGTATTTT
d_call: -; j_call: TRBJ1-4; clone_size: few; v_call: TRBV6-6; cdr3_aa: CASSFNEKLFF; cdr3_nt: TGTGCCAGCAGCTTTAATGAAAAATTGTTTTTT